A selection of T cell receptor beta chains follows, all from one sample in a study of blood T cell repertoires in COVID-19. Sequenced by immunoSEQ multiplex PCR; TCRdb stores in-frame clones only, minus some. The data show around 290,000 clones, 88% seen once. What was sequenced was PBMCs or T cells enriched from blood (not recorded which). Source of these receptors: a woman in her twenties or thirties who had recovered from COVID-19. CDR3s include the opening cysteine and the closing phenylalanine or tryptophan. The D gene is left open where the match is weak. Only part of the rows carry a size: once, few, many, or a class if the clone is expanded.

j_call v_call clone_size d_call cdr3_nt cdr3_aa
TRBJ2-1 TRBV3-1/TRBV3-2 once TRBD2 TGTGCCAGCAGCCAGACACTAGCGGGTTACAATGAGCAGTTCTTC CASSQTLAGYNEQFF
TRBJ2-2 TRBV9 . . TGTGCCAGCAGCGTAGACGTGGACAGCAACACCGGGGAGCTGTTTTTT CASSVDVDSNTGELFF
TRBJ2-5 TRBV6-6 . TRBD2 TGTGCCAGCAGTTACCCAGCGGGAGTGGCCCGGCAGACCCAGTACTTC CASSYPAGVARQTQYF
TRBJ1-1 TRBV6-5 . TRBD1 TGTGCCAGCAGTTCCCAGGGGGCCGAGACTGAAGCTTTCTTT CASSSQGAETEAFF
TRBJ2-1 TRBV4-2 . TRBD2 TGTGCCAGCAGCCGCATCCTAGCGGGAGGGCCGGAGAATGAGCAGTTCTTC CASSRILAGGPENEQFF
TRBJ1-5 TRBV28 . . TGTGCCAGCAGTCCGTTGACAGGTGTGCAGCCCCAGCATTTT CASSPLTGVQPQHF
TRBJ2-1 TRBV10-3 . TRBD2 TGTGCCATCAGTGCCCGGGAGGGCCTCTCCTCCTACAATGAGCAGTTCTTC CAISAREGLSSYNEQFF
TRBJ1-5 TRBV4-3 . . TGCGCCAGCAGCCAAGATTTGGGGGCCGGGCAGCCCCAGCATTTT CASSQDLGAGQPQHF
TRBJ1-1 TRBV27 once TRBD1 TGTGCCAGCAGTTTCGGGACAGGGTTAAACACTGAAGCTTTCTTT CASSFGTGLNTEAFF
TRBJ2-1 TRBV29-1 . TRBD1 TGCAGCGTTGATTTCCTAGGGGGCGGGTACAATGAGCAGTTCTTC CSVDFLGGGYNEQFF
TRBJ2-7 TRBV5-1 . . TGCGCCAGCAGCTTGGGAGTGTCTAGTCCTCCCCGTGAGCAGTACTTC CASSLGVSSPPREQYF
TRBJ2-7 TRBV18 . . TGTGCCAGCTCACCAACAGGGTCCCTAAGGTCCTACGAGCAGTACTTC CASSPTGSLRSYEQYF
TRBJ2-3 TRBV7-9 . . TGTGCCAGCAGCTTAGACGGGTCGAGGCAGTATTTT CASSLDGSRQYF
TRBJ1-2 TRBV6-4 once . TGTGCCAGCAGCCCCGAAACAGGGACCTATGGCTACACCTTC CASSPETGTYGYTF
TRBJ2-7 TRBV29-1 . TRBD2 TGCAGCGTGACCTTCGGACTAGGAGGAAGGTACGAGCAGTACTTC CSVTFGLGGRYEQYF
TRBJ1-3 TRBV14 once . TGTGCCACCCAGTCCCGGGGCTCTGGAAACACCATATATTTT CATQSRGSGNTIYF
TRBJ2-2 TRBV5-7 . . TGTGCCAGCAGCTTGCTCAGGAACACCGGGGAGCTGTTTTTT CASSLLRNTGELFF
TRBJ1-2 TRBV29-1 . TRBD1 TGCAGCTTCGAGGGCACCGGGACAGGGGAATATGGCTACACCTTC CSFEGTGTGEYGYTF
TRBJ2-5 TRBV5-1 . . TGCGCCAGCAGCTTACTCGCGTCAGGAGAGACCCAGTACTTC CASSLLASGETQYF
TRBJ1-5 TRBV6-2/TRBV6-3 . . TGTGCCAGCAGTTTCTCAGACAGTGCAAGGATCCCCCAGCATTTT CASSFSDSARIPQHF
TRBJ1-1 TRBV2 . TRBD1 TGTGCCAGCAGCCTCGAGGGGGCAGGGACTGAAGCTTTCTTT CASSLEGAGTEAFF
TRBJ2-3 TRBV13 . . TGTGCCAGCAGCCATCGGGTGGACAGCGGCACAGATACGCAGTATTTT CASSHRVDSGTDTQYF
TRBJ1-5 TRBV19 . . TGTGCCACTAAGGGCGAGGGTCGTCAGCCCCAGCATTTT CATKGEGRQPQHF
TRBJ2-3 TRBV30 . . TGTGCCTGGAATAGAATGAGGCTAGCGAAGACAGATACGCAGTATTTT CAWNRMRLAKTDTQYF
TRBJ2-7 TRBV3-1/TRBV3-2 . TRBD1 TGTGCCAGCAGCCATCTTGGGGACAGGGGGGAGCAGTACTTC CASSHLGDRGEQYF